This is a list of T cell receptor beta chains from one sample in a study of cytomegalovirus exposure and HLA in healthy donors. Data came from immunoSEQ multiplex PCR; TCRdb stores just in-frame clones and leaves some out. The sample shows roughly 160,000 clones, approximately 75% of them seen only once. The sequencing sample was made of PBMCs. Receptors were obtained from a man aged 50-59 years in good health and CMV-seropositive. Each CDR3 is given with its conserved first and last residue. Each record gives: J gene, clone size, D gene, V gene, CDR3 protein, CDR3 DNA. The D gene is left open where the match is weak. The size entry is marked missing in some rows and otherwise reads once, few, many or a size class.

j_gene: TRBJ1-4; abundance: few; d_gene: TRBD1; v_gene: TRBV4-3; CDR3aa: CASSLWTGGHEKLFF; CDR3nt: TGCGCCAGCAGCCTATGGACAGGGGGCCATGAAAAACTGTTTTTT
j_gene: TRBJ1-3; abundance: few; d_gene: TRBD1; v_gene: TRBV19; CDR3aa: CASSATGSGNTIYF; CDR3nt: TGTGCCAGTAGTGCGACAGGGAGTGGAAACACCATATATTTT
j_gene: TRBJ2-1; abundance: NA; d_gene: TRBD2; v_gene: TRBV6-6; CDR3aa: CASSARTSGTYNEQFF; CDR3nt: TGTGCCAGCAGTGCTAGGACTAGCGGGACCTACAATGAGCAGTTCTTC
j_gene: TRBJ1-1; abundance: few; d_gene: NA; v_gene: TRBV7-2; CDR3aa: CASSLEGTSMNTEAFF; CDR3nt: TGTGCCAGCAGCTTAGAGGGGACATCCATGAACACTGAAGCTTTCTTT
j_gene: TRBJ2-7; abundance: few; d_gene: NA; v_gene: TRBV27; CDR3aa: CASSSPSGQSVSYEQYF; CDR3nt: TGTGCCAGCAGTTCCCCCTCAGGGCAGTCGGTCTCCTACGAGCAGTACTTC
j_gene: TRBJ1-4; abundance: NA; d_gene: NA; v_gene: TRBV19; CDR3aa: CASSIEGRSVSGLFF; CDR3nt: TGTGCCAGTAGTATAGAGGGCAGGTCCGTGTCTGGTCTGTTTTTT
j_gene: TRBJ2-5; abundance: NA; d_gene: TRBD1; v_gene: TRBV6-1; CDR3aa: CASSETGGQETQYF; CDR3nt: TGTGCCAGCAGCGAGACAGGGGGGCAAGAGACCCAGTACTTC
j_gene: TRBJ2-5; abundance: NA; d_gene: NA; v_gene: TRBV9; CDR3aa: CASSVDWGVQETQYF; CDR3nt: TGTGCCAGCAGCGTAGATTGGGGGGTTCAAGAGACCCAGTACTTC
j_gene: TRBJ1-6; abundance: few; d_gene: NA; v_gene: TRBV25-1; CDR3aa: CASSATGPNNSPLHF; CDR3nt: TGTGCCAGCAGTGCTACAGGGCCTAATAATTCACCCCTCCACTTT
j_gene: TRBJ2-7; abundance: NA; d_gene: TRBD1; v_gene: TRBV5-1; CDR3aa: CASSEGAKVYEQYF; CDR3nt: TGCGCCAGCTCCGAGGGGGCTAAGGTCTACGAGCAGTACTTC
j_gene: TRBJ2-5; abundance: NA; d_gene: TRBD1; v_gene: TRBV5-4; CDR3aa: CASSLKGQGGRPQETQYF; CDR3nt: TGTGCCAGCAGCTTGAAGGGACAGGGAGGCCGTCCCCAAGAGACCCAGTACTTC
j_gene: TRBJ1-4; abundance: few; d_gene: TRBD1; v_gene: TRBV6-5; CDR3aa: CASSYAGGDWEKLFF; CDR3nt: TGTGCCAGCAGTTACGCAGGGGGCGATTGGGAAAAACTGTTTTTT
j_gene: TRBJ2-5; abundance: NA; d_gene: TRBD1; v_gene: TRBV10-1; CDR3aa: CASKGQGNQETQYF; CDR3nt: TGCGCCAGCAAGGGACAGGGAAACCAAGAGACCCAGTACTTC
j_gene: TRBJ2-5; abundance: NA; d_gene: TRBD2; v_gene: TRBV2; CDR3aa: CASSPGTSYETQYF; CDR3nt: TGTGCCAGCAGCCCGGGGACTAGTTACGAGACCCAGTACTTC
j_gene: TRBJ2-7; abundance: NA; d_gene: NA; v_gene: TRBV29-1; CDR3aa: CSALTGQSPEQYF; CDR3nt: TGCAGCGCTTTGACGGGACAATCCCCCGAGCAGTACTTC
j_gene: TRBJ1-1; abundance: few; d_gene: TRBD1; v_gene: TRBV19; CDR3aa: CASSFRTGGAMNTEAFF; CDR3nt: TGTGCCAGTAGTTTCCGGACAGGGGGAGCGATGAACACTGAAGCTTTCTTT
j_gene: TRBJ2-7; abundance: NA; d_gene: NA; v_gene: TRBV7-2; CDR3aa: CASSASYEQYF; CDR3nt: TGTGCCAGCAGCGCCTCCTACGAGCAGTACTTC
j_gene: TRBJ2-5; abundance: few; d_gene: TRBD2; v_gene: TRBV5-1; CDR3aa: CASSLSTRASGVETQYF; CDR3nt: TGCGCCAGCAGCCTATCTACCCGCGCTAGCGGGGTAGAGACCCAGTACTTC
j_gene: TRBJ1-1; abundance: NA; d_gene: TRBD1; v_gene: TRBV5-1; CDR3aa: CASSRDRVGTEAFF; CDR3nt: TGCGCCAGCAGTCGGGACAGGGTGGGGACTGAAGCTTTCTTT
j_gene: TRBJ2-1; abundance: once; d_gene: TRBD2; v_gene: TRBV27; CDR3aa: CASSLVASGGSYNEQFF; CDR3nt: TGTGCCAGCAGTTTAGTGGCTAGCGGGGGCTCCTACAATGAGCAGTTCTTC
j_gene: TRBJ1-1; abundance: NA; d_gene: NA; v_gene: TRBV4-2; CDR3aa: CASSQGTRRVTEAFF; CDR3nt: TGTGCCAGCAGCCAGGGGACACGAAGAGTCACTGAAGCTTTCTTT
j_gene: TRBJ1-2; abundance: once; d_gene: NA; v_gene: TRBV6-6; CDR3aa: CASSRDTPSAGYGYTF; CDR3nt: TGTGCCAGCAGCCGGGACACCCCCTCGGCAGGCTATGGCTACACCTTC
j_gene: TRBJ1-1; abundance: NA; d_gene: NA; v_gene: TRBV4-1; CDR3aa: CASSPPNTEMNTEAFF; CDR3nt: TGCGCCAGCAGCCCTCCTAACACAGAAATGAACACTGAAGCTTTCTTT
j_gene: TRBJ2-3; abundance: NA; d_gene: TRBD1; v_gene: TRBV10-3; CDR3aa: CAISPSGQDTDTQYF; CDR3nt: TGTGCCATCAGCCCATCTGGACAGGACACAGATACGCAGTATTTT
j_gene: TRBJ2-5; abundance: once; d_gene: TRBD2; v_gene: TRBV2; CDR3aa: CASGRNLAGEETQYF; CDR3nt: TGTGCCAGCGGAAGGAATCTAGCGGGGGAAGAGACCCAGTACTTC
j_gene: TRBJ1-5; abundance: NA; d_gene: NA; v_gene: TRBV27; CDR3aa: CASRAGGRRNQPQHF; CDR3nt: TGTGCCAGCAGAGCGGGGGGGCGCCGGAATCAGCCCCAGCATTTT
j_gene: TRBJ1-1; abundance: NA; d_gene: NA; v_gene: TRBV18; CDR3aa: CASSRDKNTEAFF; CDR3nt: TGTGCCAGCTCCCGAGACAAGAACACTGAAGCTTTCTTT
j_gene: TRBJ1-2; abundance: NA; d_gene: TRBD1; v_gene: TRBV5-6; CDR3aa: CASSFSGTGSGYTF; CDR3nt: TGTGCCAGCAGCTTCTCCGGGACAGGTTCTGGCTACACCTTC
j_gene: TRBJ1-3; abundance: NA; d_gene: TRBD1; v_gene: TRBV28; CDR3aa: CASTSTGNGNTIYF; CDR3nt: TGTGCCAGCACTTCGACAGGGAACGGAAACACCATATATTTT
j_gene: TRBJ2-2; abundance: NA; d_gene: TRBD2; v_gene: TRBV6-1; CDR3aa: CASSVTSPAGELFF; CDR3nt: TGTGCCAGCAGTGTGACTAGCCCGGCGGGGGAGCTGTTTTTT
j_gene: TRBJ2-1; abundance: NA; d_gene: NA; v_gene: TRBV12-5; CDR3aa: CASGLGGFSYNEQFF; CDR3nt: TGTGCTAGTGGTTTGGGAGGATTCTCCTACAATGAGCAGTTCTTC
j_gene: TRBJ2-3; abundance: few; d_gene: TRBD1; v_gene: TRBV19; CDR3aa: CASSKGQASTDTQYF; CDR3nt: TGTGCCAGTAGTAAAGGACAGGCGTCCACAGATACGCAGTATTTT
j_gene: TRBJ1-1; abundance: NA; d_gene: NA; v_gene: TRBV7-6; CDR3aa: CASSPPELSTEAFF; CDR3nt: TGTGCCAGCAGCCCCCCCGAGCTTTCCACTGAAGCTTTCTTT
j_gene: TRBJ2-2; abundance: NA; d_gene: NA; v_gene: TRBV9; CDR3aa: CASSVTGNTGELFF; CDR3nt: TGTGCCAGCAGCGTGACAGGGAACACCGGGGAGCTGTTTTTT
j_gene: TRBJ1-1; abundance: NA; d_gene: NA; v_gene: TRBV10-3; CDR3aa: CAISESRSTTEAFF; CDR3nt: TGTGCCATCAGTGAGTCGAGGTCCACCACTGAAGCTTTCTTT
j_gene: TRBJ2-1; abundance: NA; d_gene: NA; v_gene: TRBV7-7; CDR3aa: CASSPDILGEQFF; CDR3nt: TGTGCTAGCAGCCCGGACATTCTGGGTGAGCAGTTCTTC
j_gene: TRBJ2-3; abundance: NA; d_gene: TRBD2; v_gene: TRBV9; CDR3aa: CASSVVVAGGRRADTQYF; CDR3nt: TGTGCCAGCAGCGTAGTGGTAGCGGGGGGACGCCGGGCAGATACGCAGTATTTT
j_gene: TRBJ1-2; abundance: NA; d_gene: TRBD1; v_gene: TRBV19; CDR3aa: CASSTSQGAVGGYTF; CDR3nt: TGTGCCAGTAGTACGTCACAGGGGGCGGTCGGAGGCTACACCTTC
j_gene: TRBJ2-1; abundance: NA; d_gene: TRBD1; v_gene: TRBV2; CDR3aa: CASRMGQGVYNEQFF; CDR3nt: TGTGCCAGCAGAATGGGACAGGGAGTCTACAATGAGCAGTTCTTC
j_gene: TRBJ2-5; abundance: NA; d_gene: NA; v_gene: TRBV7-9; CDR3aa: CASSGGGEVTQYF; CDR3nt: TGTGCCAGCAGCGGAGGGGGCGAGGTGACCCAGTACTTC
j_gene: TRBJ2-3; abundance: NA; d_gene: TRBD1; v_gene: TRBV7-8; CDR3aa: CASSPVDRESTDTQYF; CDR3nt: TGTGCCAGCAGCCCGGTGGACAGGGAAAGCACAGATACGCAGTATTTT
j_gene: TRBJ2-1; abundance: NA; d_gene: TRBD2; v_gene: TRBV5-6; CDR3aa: CASSSQTSAGIF; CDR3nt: TGTGCCAGCAGCTCCCAGACTAGCGCCGGTATCTTC
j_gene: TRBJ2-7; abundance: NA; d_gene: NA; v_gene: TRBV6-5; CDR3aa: CASTGLRPYEQYF; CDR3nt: TGTGCCAGCACGGGACTTCGTCCCTACGAGCAGTACTTC
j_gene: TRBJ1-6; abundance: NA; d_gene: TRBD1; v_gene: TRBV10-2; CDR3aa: CASSDNPWTGTVSPLHF; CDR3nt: TGCGCCAGCAGTGACAACCCTTGGACAGGGACGGTTTCACCCCTCCACTTT
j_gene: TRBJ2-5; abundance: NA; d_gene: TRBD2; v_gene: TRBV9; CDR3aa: CASSEGTSGGTQETQYF; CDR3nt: TGTGCCAGCAGCGAGGGGACTAGCGGTGGGACACAAGAGACCCAGTACTTC
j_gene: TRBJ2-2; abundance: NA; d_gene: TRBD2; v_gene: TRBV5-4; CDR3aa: CAGRLAGGPVGELFF; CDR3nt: TGTGCCGGTAGGCTAGCGGGGGGGCCCGTCGGGGAGCTGTTTTTT
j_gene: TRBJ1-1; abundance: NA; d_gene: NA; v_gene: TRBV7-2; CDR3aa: CASSGRRAFF; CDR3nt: TGTGCCAGCAGCGGGCGTAGAGCTTTCTTT
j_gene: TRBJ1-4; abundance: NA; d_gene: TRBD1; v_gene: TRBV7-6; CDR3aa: CASSSGTVGEKLFF; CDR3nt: TGTGCCAGCAGTTCCGGGACAGTCGGTGAAAAACTGTTTTTT
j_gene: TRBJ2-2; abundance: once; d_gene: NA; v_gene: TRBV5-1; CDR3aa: CASRGGASGELFF; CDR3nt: TGCGCCAGCAGGGGGGGGGCCTCCGGGGAGCTGTTTTTT
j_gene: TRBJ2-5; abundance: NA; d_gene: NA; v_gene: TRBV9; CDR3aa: CASSFKTQYF; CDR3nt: TGTGCCAGCAGCTTTAAGACCCAGTACTTC
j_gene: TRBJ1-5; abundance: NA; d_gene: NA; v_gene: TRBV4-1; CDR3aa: CASSQDVARNQPQHF; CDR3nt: TGCGCCAGCAGCCAAGATGTAGCAAGGAATCAGCCCCAGCATTTT
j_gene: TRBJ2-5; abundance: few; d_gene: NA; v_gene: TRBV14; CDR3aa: CASSGRGAAETQYF; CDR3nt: TGTGCCAGCAGCGGCCGGGGGGCAGCGGAGACCCAGTACTTC